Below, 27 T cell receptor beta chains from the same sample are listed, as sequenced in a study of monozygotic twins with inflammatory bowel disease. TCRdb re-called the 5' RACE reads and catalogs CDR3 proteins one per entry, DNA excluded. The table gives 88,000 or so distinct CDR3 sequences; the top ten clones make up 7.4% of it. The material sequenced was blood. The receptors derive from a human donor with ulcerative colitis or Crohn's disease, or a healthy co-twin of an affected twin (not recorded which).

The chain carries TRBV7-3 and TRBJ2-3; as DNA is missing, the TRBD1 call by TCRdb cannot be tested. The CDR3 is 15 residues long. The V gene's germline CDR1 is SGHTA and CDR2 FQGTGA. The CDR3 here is CASSVTGTTTDTQYF.

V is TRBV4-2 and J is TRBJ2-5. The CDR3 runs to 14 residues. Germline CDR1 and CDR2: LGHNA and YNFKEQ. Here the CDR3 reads CASSQGATQETQYF.

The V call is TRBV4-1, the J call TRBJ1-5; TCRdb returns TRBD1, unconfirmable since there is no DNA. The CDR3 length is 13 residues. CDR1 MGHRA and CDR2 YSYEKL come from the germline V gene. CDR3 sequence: CASGGQGNQPQHF.

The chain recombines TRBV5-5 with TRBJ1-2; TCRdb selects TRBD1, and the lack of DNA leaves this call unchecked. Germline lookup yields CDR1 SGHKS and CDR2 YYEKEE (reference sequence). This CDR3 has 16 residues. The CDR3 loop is CASSLTGTGYNYGYTF.

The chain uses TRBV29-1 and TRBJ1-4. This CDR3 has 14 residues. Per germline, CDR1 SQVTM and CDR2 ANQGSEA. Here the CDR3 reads CSAVRWQENEKLFF.

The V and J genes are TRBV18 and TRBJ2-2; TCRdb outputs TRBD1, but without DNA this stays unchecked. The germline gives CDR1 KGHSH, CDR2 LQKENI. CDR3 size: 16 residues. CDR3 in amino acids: CASSPLTVQNTGELFF.

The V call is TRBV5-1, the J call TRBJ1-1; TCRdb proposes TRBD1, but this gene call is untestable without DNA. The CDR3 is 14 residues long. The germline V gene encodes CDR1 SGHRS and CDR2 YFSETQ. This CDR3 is CASRRGQGESEAFF.

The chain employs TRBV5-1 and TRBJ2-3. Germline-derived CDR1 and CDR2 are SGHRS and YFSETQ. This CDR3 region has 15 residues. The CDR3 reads CASSLAARGTDTQYF.

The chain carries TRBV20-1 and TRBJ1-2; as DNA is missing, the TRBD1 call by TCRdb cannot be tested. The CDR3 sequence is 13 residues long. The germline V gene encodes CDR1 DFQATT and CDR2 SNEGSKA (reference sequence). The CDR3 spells CSAGTIANYGYTF.

The CDR3 sequence is CASSPSPGSSEQYF. V usage is TRBV5-1 and J usage is TRBJ2-7; TCRdb calls TRBD1, which cannot be checked without DNA. Germline loops: CDR1 SGHRS, CDR2 YFSETQ. The CDR3 consists of 14 residues.

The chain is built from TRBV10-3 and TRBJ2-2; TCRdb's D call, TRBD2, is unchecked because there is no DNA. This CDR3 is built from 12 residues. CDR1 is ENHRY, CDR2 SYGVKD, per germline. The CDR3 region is CAITSGGANLFF.

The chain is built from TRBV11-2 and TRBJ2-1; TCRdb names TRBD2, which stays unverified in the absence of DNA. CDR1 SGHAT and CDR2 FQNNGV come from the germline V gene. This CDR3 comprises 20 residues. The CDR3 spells CASSLPRLAGGHGSYNEQFF.

The CDR3 sequence is CASSHGPGGYEQFF. The V and J genes are TRBV9 and TRBJ2-1; lacking DNA, the TRBD2 call made by TCRdb goes unchecked. The germline CDR1 and CDR2 sequences are SGDLS and YYNGEE. The length of the CDR3 is 14 residues.

CDR3 region: CASSRSPDRGLTGELFF. The rearrangement joins TRBV5-1 to TRBJ2-2; TCRdb's D gene call, TRBD1, goes unchecked for lack of DNA. This CDR3 region has 17 residues. CDR1 is SGHRS, CDR2 YFSETQ, per germline. Full variable domain (outside the CDR3, taken from reference TRBV5-1 and TRBJ2-2): KAGVTQTPRYLIKTRGQQVTLSCSPISGHRSVSWYQQTPGQGLQFLFEYFSETQRNKGNFPGRFSGRQFSNSRSEMNVSTLELGDSALYLCASSRSPDRGLTGELFFGEGSRLTVL.

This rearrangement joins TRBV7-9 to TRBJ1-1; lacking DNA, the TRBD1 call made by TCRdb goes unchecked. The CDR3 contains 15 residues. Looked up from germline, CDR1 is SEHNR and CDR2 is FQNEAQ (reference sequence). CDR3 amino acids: CASSPAPGQDTEAFF.

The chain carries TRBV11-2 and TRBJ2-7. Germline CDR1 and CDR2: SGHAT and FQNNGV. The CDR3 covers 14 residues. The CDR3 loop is CASSLGNGAFGQYF.

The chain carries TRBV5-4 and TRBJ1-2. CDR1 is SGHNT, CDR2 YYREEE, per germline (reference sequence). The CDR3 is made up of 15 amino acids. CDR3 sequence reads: CASSSRQVWNYGYTF.

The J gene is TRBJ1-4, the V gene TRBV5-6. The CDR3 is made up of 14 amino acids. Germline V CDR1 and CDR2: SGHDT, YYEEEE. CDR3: CASSRGRKNEKLFF.

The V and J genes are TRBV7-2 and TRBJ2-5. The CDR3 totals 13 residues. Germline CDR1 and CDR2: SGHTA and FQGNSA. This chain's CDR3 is CASSPRAWEAQYF.

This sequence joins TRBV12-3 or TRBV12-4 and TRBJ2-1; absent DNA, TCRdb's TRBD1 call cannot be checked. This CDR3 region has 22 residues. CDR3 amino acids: CASSFLKKIHLGPLSSYNEQFF.

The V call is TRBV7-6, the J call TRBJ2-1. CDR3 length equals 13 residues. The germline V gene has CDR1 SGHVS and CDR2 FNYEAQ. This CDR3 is CASSSKTSTEQFF.

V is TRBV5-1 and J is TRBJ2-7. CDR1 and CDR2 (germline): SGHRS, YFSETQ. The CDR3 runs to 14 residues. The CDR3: CASSLDGLSYEQYF.

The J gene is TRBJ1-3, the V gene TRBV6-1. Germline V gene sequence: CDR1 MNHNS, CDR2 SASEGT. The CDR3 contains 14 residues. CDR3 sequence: CASSDLRSGNTIYF.

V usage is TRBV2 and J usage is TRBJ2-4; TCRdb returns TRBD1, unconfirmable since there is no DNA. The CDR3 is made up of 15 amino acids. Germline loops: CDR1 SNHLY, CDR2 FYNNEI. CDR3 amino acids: CASSGRTGVINIQYF.

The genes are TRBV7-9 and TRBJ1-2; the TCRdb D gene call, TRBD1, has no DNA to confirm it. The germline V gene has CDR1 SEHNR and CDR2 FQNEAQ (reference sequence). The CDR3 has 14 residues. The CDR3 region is CASRGLGGGDGYTF. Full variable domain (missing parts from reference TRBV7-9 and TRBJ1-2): DTGVSQNPRHKITKRGQNVTFRCDPISEHNRLYWYRQTLGQGPEFLTYFQNEAQLEKSRLLSDRFSAERPKGSFSTLEIQRTEQGDSAMYLCASRGLGGGDGYTFGSGTRLTVV.

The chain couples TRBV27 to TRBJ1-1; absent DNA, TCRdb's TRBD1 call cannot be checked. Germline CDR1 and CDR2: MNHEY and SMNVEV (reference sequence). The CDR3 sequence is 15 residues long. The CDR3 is CASSLPPGTGTEAFF.

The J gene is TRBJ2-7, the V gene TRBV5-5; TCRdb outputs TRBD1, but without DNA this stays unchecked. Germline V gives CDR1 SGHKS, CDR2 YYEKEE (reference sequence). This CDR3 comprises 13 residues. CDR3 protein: CASSLEWGGEQYF.